The next 8 T cell receptor beta chains were all read from a single sample in a study of shared clonotypes between healthy human individuals. Measured with immunoSEQ multiplex PCR; TCRdb has only the in-frame clones, and not every one. The sample shows fewer than 2.5 million clones, 93% of them seen only once. Sequencing was carried out using naive CD4+ T cells from PBMCs. The subset denotes: CD45RA+ positively selected. Receptors were obtained from a man aged 18 to 30 in good health. Some clones in this sample may be carry-over from other donors' samples.

The genes are TRBV7-2 and TRBJ2-6; no firm D call. The CDR3 is 12 amino acids. In germline, CDR1 is SGHTA, CDR2 FQGNSA. V lost 4 bases and J lost 5, with 3 bases in between. The CDR3 loop reads CASSYRANVLTF. The CDR3 DNA is TGTGCCAGCAGCTACCGGGCCAACGTCCTGACTTTC. The full variable domain, in which reference TRBV7-2 and TRBJ2-6 provide the parts outside the CDR3, is GAGVSQSPSNKVTEKGKDVELRCDPISGHTALYWYRQSLGQGLEFLIYFQGNSAPDKSGLPSDRFSAERTGGSVSTLTIQRTQQEDSAVYLCASSYRANVLTFGAGSRLTVL.

The chain couples TRBV18 to TRBJ1-1; 11 positions match TRBD1. J gave up 5 bases and V 3 bases, and 11 bases lay outside the gene matches. Germline CDR1 and CDR2: KGHSH and LQKENI. CDR3 length: 17 amino acids. As DNA, the CDR3 is TGTGCCAGCTCACCTGGGACAGGGGGACGAGGTTTGACTGAAGCTTTCTTT. Its translation is CASSPGTGGRGLTEAFF.

The chain carries TRBV2 and TRBJ2-2, with D perhaps matching TRBD1 (5 bases). The length of the CDR3 is 15 residues. The germline V gene has CDR1 SNHLY and CDR2 FYNNEI. V was pared by 8 bases and J by 3 bases, with 16 bases between. CDR3 region: CASLGEPPDTGELFF. CDR3 nucleotide sequence: TGTGCCAGCCTAGGGGAACCTCCGGACACCGGGGAGCTGTTTTTT. Together with reference TRBV2 and TRBJ2-2, the CDR3 gives the full variable domain: EPEVTQTPSHQVTQMGQEVILRCVPISNHLYFYWYRQILGQKVEFLVSFYNNEISEKSEIFDDQFSVERPDGSNFTLKIRSTKLEDSAMYFCASLGEPPDTGELFFGEGSRLTVL.

A word on this clone: Other DNA variants within this sample encode the same CDR3. The chain is built from TRBV11-3 and TRBJ2-1; 9 bases align to TRBD1. The CDR3 covers 15 residues. Per the germline V gene, CDR1 is SGHNT and CDR2 is YENEEA. V trimming: 5 bases; J trimming: 2 bases; junction bases outside the gene matches: 4. CDR3 loop: CASSAGQGTYNEQFF. In DNA, the CDR3 is TGTGCCAGCAGCGCTGGACAGGGGACCTACAATGAGCAGTTCTTC.

The J gene is TRBJ1-3, the V gene TRBV30; D not resolved. CDR1 is GTSNPN, CDR2 SVGIG, per germline (reference sequence). Trimming took off 4 bases at V and 0 bases at J, with 10 bases between the two ends. The CDR3 loop spans 14 amino acids. This CDR3 reads CAWKRRDSGNTIYF. CDR3 bases: TGTGCCTGGAAGAGACGGGACTCTGGAAACACCATATATTTT.

J is TRBJ1-2 and V is TRBV28, with TRBD1 as a possible D gene (5 bases). From germline, CDR1 is MDHEN and CDR2 SYDVKM. V lost 2 bases and J 8 bases, leaving 15 bases between the germline ends. The CDR3 loop spans 14 amino acids. Here the CDR3 reads CASSLIREGSGYTF. The CDR3 DNA reads TGTGCCAGCAGTTTAATCAGGGAGGGGAGCGGCTACACCTTC.

The V gene is TRBV7-7, the J gene TRBJ2-2; D might be TRBD2 (5 bases). Trimming took 5 bases from V and 6 from J, leaving 13 bases between them. Germline V gene data show CDR1 as SSHAT and CDR2 as FNYEAQ (reference sequence). This CDR3 has 14 amino acids. Here the CDR3 reads CASSLTSSAGELFF. DNA for the CDR3: TGTGCCAGCAGCCTAACTAGTTCCGCCGGGGAGCTGTTTTTT.

The V and J genes are TRBV27 and TRBJ2-7, with TRBD2 matching over 11 bases. The CDR3 has 15 residues. Germline V gene sequence: CDR1 MNHEY, CDR2 SMNVEV (reference sequence). J lost 3 bases, V lost 4 bases, and 5 bases had no gene match. CDR3 region: CASSSRTSGFYEQYF. The CDR3 DNA reads as TGTGCCAGCAGTTCTAGGACTAGCGGGTTCTACGAGCAGTACTTC.